This TCR beta chain appears in the sequencing data of a study of blood T cells in healthy people across ages. Study results and caveats: From one million sequenced T cells, diversity estimates were lower bounds.

Germline CDR1 and CDR2: MNHEY and SMNVEV (reference sequence). The CDR3 runs 15 residues. In this sample, this clonotype turned up once. What it recognizes is unknown. One end of the junction varies from germline; a read error may be responsible. Sample-barcoded 5' priming and a J-beta primer mix drove a second PCR of about 7 to 11 cycles. Via MiXCR, TCRdb re-called the 5' RACE reads, giving one row per CDR3 protein. The sample consists of 1.5 million to 2 million distinct CDR3 sequences, roughly 30% of them appearing once. The study drew donors from healthy Caucasian individuals in Russia aged about 6 to 95. The amount of total RNA extracted per sample was at least 5.5 micrograms.

The sequenced sample consisted of blood. V and J are TRBV27 and TRBJ2-7; 7 bases are shared with TRBD2. The receptor was derived from a woman in her 30s in good health. The CDR3 reads CASSLRGTTPYVQYF. The CDR3 coding sequence is TGTGCCAGCAGTTTACGCGGGACTACGCCCTACGTGCAGTACTTC.